This is a list of T cell receptor beta chains from one sample in a study of blood T cell repertoires in COVID-19. The table came from immunoSEQ multiplex PCR; TCRdb's copy has only in-frame clones and leaves some out. The profile shows more than 85,000 clones, around nine tenths of them singletons. The sequenced sample was peripheral blood. The origin of the receptors is a woman aged 45 to 65 with acute or convalescent COVID-19. CDR3s include the opening cysteine and the closing phenylalanine or tryptophan. The D gene is left open where the match is weak. Size tells how often a clone was seen (once, few, many) or the class of an expanded clone, and some rows leave it out.

cdr3_length: 14
d_call: -
v_call: TRBV10-3
j_call: TRBJ1-1
clone_size: -
cdr3_nt: TGTGCCATCAGAATACAGGCGGCGGACACTGAAGCTTTCTTT
cdr3_aa: CAIRIQAADTEAFF

cdr3_length: 16
d_call: TRBD2
v_call: TRBV7-9
j_call: TRBJ2-1
clone_size: -
cdr3_nt: TGTGCCAGCAGCTACTTGCAGCGGGAGAGGAGCCATGAGCAGTTCTTC
cdr3_aa: CASSYLQRERSHEQFF

cdr3_length: 16
d_call: TRBD2
v_call: TRBV5-1
j_call: TRBJ2-7
clone_size: -
cdr3_nt: TGCGCCAGCAGCTTTTGGGAGGGCGGGAGATTTGACGAGCAGTACTTC
cdr3_aa: CASSFWEGGRFDEQYF

cdr3_length: 19
d_call: -
v_call: TRBV7-2
j_call: TRBJ2-6
clone_size: -
cdr3_nt: TGTGCCAGCAGCTTAGATTTGCAGGGACTTTACTCTGGGGCCAACGTCCTGACTTTC
cdr3_aa: CASSLDLQGLYSGANVLTF

cdr3_length: 13
d_call: TRBD2
v_call: TRBV27
j_call: TRBJ2-4
clone_size: -
cdr3_nt: TGTGCCAGCAGTGCCAGCGGGAGAAACATTCAGTACTTC
cdr3_aa: CASSASGRNIQYF

cdr3_length: 13
d_call: TRBD1
v_call: TRBV7-6
j_call: TRBJ1-1
clone_size: -
cdr3_nt: TGTGCCAGCAGCACAACAGGGGGCACTGAAGCTTTCTTT
cdr3_aa: CASSTTGGTEAFF

cdr3_length: 15
d_call: TRBD2
v_call: TRBV7-2
j_call: TRBJ2-5
clone_size: -
cdr3_nt: TGTGCCAGCAGTTATAGCGGGAGCCTAGGGGAGACCCAGTACTTC
cdr3_aa: CASSYSGSLGETQYF

cdr3_length: 14
d_call: TRBD1
v_call: TRBV18
j_call: TRBJ1-2
clone_size: few
cdr3_nt: TGTGCCAGCTCACGATCCGGGACAGGGGATGGCTACACCTTC
cdr3_aa: CASSRSGTGDGYTF

cdr3_length: 16
d_call: TRBD1
v_call: TRBV5-1
j_call: TRBJ2-5
clone_size: once
cdr3_nt: TGCGCCAGCAGTCTTGGTAGGACAGGATTTGGTAAGACCCAGTACTTC
cdr3_aa: CASSLGRTGFGKTQYF

cdr3_length: 14
d_call: TRBD1
v_call: TRBV7-2
j_call: TRBJ1-6
clone_size: -
cdr3_nt: TGTGCCAGCAGCTTGGGACAGGGGTATTCACCCCTCCACTTT
cdr3_aa: CASSLGQGYSPLHF

cdr3_length: 17
d_call: TRBD1
v_call: TRBV5-5
j_call: TRBJ1-4
clone_size: -
cdr3_nt: TGTGCCAGCAGCTTGTTGTCTTCCGGGACAGGCAATGAAAAACTGTTTTTT
cdr3_aa: CASSLLSSGTGNEKLFF

cdr3_length: 18
d_call: TRBD2
v_call: TRBV11-3
j_call: TRBJ2-3
clone_size: -
cdr3_nt: TGTGCCAGCAGTTCTCCGGGACTAGCGGGAAAGAACACAGATACGCAGTATTTT
cdr3_aa: CASSSPGLAGKNTDTQYF

cdr3_length: 15
d_call: TRBD2
v_call: TRBV7-9
j_call: TRBJ2-3
clone_size: once
cdr3_nt: TGTGCCAGCAGCTTAGTTATTAGCGGGAGGGATACGCAGTATTTT
cdr3_aa: CASSLVISGRDTQYF

cdr3_length: 15
d_call: TRBD2
v_call: TRBV15
j_call: TRBJ2-1
clone_size: -
cdr3_nt: TGTGCCACCAGCAGACCGTGGAAGGGAGGGAATGAGCAGTTCTTC
cdr3_aa: CATSRPWKGGNEQFF

cdr3_length: 12
d_call: -
v_call: TRBV12-3/TRBV12-4
j_call: TRBJ2-3
clone_size: -
cdr3_nt: TGTGCCAGCAGTACCGGGACAGATACGCAGTATTTT
cdr3_aa: CASSTGTDTQYF

cdr3_length: 13
d_call: -
v_call: TRBV30
j_call: TRBJ1-4
clone_size: once
cdr3_nt: TGTGCCTGGAGACCCGGCAGGGTGGAAAAACTGTTTTTT
cdr3_aa: CAWRPGRVEKLFF

cdr3_length: 15
d_call: TRBD1
v_call: TRBV7-9
j_call: TRBJ1-2
clone_size: -
cdr3_nt: TGTGCCAGCAGCTTCGGACAGGGGGTGGAGAATGGCTACACCTTC
cdr3_aa: CASSFGQGVENGYTF

cdr3_length: 16
d_call: -
v_call: TRBV7-2
j_call: TRBJ2-3
clone_size: -
cdr3_nt: TGTGCCAGCAGCTTAAGTCGGAGCGATGCCACAGATACGCAGTATTTT
cdr3_aa: CASSLSRSDATDTQYF

cdr3_length: 13
d_call: TRBD1
v_call: TRBV28
j_call: TRBJ2-3
clone_size: -
cdr3_nt: TGTGCCAGCAGAGAGACAGGGTTAAATACGCAGTATTTT
cdr3_aa: CASRETGLNTQYF

cdr3_length: 16
d_call: TRBD1
v_call: TRBV6-5
j_call: TRBJ2-1
clone_size: -
cdr3_nt: TGTGCCAGCAGTTACTCGACTGGACAGGGGACCTATGAGCAGTTCTTC
cdr3_aa: CASSYSTGQGTYEQFF

cdr3_length: 11
d_call: -
v_call: TRBV28
j_call: TRBJ2-2
clone_size: -
cdr3_nt: TGTGCCACTCACCAGTCCGGGGAGCTGTTTTTT
cdr3_aa: CATHQSGELFF

cdr3_length: 15
d_call: TRBD1
v_call: TRBV7-6
j_call: TRBJ2-5
clone_size: -
cdr3_nt: TGTGCCAGCAGCCCGGGACAGGGTCGGCAAGAGACCCAGTACTTC
cdr3_aa: CASSPGQGRQETQYF

cdr3_length: 17
d_call: -
v_call: TRBV4-2
j_call: TRBJ1-6
clone_size: -
cdr3_nt: TGTGCCAGCAGCCAAGAAGACTACAGGGATAATAACTCACCCCTCCACTTT
cdr3_aa: CASSQEDYRDNNSPLHF

cdr3_length: 13
d_call: -
v_call: TRBV19
j_call: TRBJ1-2
clone_size: -
cdr3_nt: TGTGCCAGTAGTATAGACAGGGTTAGTGGCTACACCTTC
cdr3_aa: CASSIDRVSGYTF

cdr3_length: 14
d_call: -
v_call: TRBV10-2
j_call: TRBJ1-1
clone_size: -
cdr3_nt: TGCGCCAGCAGTGAGTCACGGAGGGACACTGAAGCTTTCTTT
cdr3_aa: CASSESRRDTEAFF

cdr3_length: 12
d_call: TRBD1
v_call: TRBV7-9
j_call: TRBJ1-4
clone_size: -
cdr3_nt: TGTGCAACCGGGACAGGGGATGAAAAACTGTTTTTT
cdr3_aa: CATGTGDEKLFF

cdr3_length: 14
d_call: -
v_call: TRBV27
j_call: TRBJ2-7
clone_size: -
cdr3_nt: TGTGCCAGCAGTCCCTCAGGGGTACCCTACGAGCAGTACTTC
cdr3_aa: CASSPSGVPYEQYF

cdr3_length: 13
d_call: TRBD2
v_call: TRBV10-3
j_call: TRBJ2-7
clone_size: -
cdr3_nt: TGTGCCATCAGTGAGGGCGCCCGTCGCGGGAGTCACTTC
cdr3_aa: CAISEGARRGSHF

cdr3_length: 14
d_call: -
v_call: TRBV21-1
j_call: TRBJ2-7
clone_size: once
cdr3_nt: TGTGCCAGCATCAAGACTAGCGGGCTCCGCGAGCAGTACTTC
cdr3_aa: CASIKTSGLREQYF

cdr3_length: 14
d_call: TRBD1
v_call: TRBV7-2
j_call: TRBJ1-3
clone_size: -
cdr3_nt: TGTGCCAGCAGCCGGACAGGGGGCGGAAACACCATATATTTT
cdr3_aa: CASSRTGGGNTIYF

cdr3_length: 17
d_call: -
v_call: TRBV29-1
j_call: TRBJ2-4
clone_size: -
cdr3_nt: TGCAGCGGAGGGGTGATGGGGAGGAGGCAAGCCAAAAACATTCAGTACTTC
cdr3_aa: CSGGVMGRRQAKNIQYF

cdr3_length: 15
d_call: TRBD1
v_call: TRBV4-2
j_call: TRBJ1-1
clone_size: -
cdr3_nt: TGTGCCAGCAGCCAAGTTGGGACAGCGAACACTGAAGCTTTCTTT
cdr3_aa: CASSQVGTANTEAFF

cdr3_length: 16
d_call: -
v_call: TRBV24-1
j_call: TRBJ2-1
clone_size: -
cdr3_nt: TGTGCCACCAGTGACGTCGAAGCGGACCTCTACAATGAGCAGTTCTTC
cdr3_aa: CATSDVEADLYNEQFF

cdr3_length: 15
d_call: TRBD1
v_call: TRBV5-5
j_call: TRBJ1-1
clone_size: -
cdr3_nt: TGTGCCAGCAGCCCTTGGACAGGGAGAGGCGCTGAAGCTTTCTTT
cdr3_aa: CASSPWTGRGAEAFF

cdr3_length: 13
d_call: TRBD1
v_call: TRBV29-1
j_call: TRBJ1-5
clone_size: -
cdr3_nt: TGCAGCTGCACTACAGGGGGAGATCAGCCCCAGCATTTT
cdr3_aa: CSCTTGGDQPQHF

cdr3_length: 14
d_call: TRBD1
v_call: TRBV2
j_call: TRBJ2-3
clone_size: -
cdr3_nt: TGTGCCACCGCCCAAAATCTACAGGGGGATACGCAGTATTTT
cdr3_aa: CATAQNLQGDTQYF

cdr3_length: 14
d_call: -
v_call: TRBV5-1
j_call: TRBJ2-7
clone_size: once
cdr3_nt: TGCGCCAGCAGCTTGAGCGGGCCCGCCTACGAGCAGTACTTC
cdr3_aa: CASSLSGPAYEQYF

cdr3_length: 11
d_call: -
v_call: TRBV29-1
j_call: TRBJ1-2
clone_size: -
cdr3_nt: TGCAGCGTTGAACAGGTCTATGGCTACACCTTC
cdr3_aa: CSVEQVYGYTF

cdr3_length: 15
d_call: TRBD2
v_call: TRBV19
j_call: TRBJ2-3
clone_size: -
cdr3_nt: TGTGCCAGTAGGAGACTAGCGGGAGAGGGAGATACGCAGTATTTT
cdr3_aa: CASRRLAGEGDTQYF

cdr3_length: 14
d_call: -
v_call: TRBV28
j_call: TRBJ1-1
clone_size: -
cdr3_nt: TGTGCCAGCAGGGGTGGGCAGACGAACACTGAAGCTTTCTTT
cdr3_aa: CASRGGQTNTEAFF

cdr3_length: 11
d_call: -
v_call: TRBV29-1
j_call: TRBJ1-1
clone_size: -
cdr3_nt: TGCAGCGCTGTAGTTAACACTGAAGCTTTCTTT
cdr3_aa: CSAVVNTEAFF

cdr3_length: 13
d_call: -
v_call: TRBV5-4
j_call: TRBJ1-5
clone_size: -
cdr3_nt: TGTGCCAGCAGCTTGCAGGGGACTCAGCCCCAGCATTTT
cdr3_aa: CASSLQGTQPQHF

cdr3_length: 14
d_call: TRBD1
v_call: TRBV11-1
j_call: TRBJ2-3
clone_size: -
cdr3_nt: TGTGCCGGAGGGGACAGGGTTAACACAGATACGCAGTATTTT
cdr3_aa: CAGGDRVNTDTQYF

cdr3_length: 14
d_call: -
v_call: TRBV18
j_call: TRBJ1-1
clone_size: -
cdr3_nt: TGTGCCAGCTCACCACCGGAGCACAACACTGAAGCTTTCTTT
cdr3_aa: CASSPPEHNTEAFF

cdr3_length: 15
d_call: TRBD1
v_call: TRBV18
j_call: TRBJ1-1
clone_size: -
cdr3_nt: TGTGCCAGCTCACCACCTTCGGGACAGGGCTCTGAAGCTTTCTTT
cdr3_aa: CASSPPSGQGSEAFF

cdr3_length: 16
d_call: -
v_call: TRBV9
j_call: TRBJ1-1
clone_size: -
cdr3_nt: TGTGCCAGCAGCGCTAGGGGCAAGGGAGGGAACACTGAAGCTTTCTTT
cdr3_aa: CASSARGKGGNTEAFF

cdr3_length: 16
d_call: TRBD2
v_call: TRBV20-1
j_call: TRBJ2-1
clone_size: -
cdr3_nt: TGCAGTGCTAGTATAGTAGCGGGAGGGGGGGGCAATGAGCAGTTCTTC
cdr3_aa: CSASIVAGGGGNEQFF

cdr3_length: 14
d_call: -
v_call: TRBV24-1
j_call: TRBJ2-2
clone_size: -
cdr3_nt: TGTGCCACCAGAGACTCGGGATACACCGGGGAGCTGTTTTTT
cdr3_aa: CATRDSGYTGELFF

cdr3_length: 13
d_call: TRBD1
v_call: TRBV2
j_call: TRBJ2-7
clone_size: -
cdr3_nt: TGTGCCAACTCCCGGGACAGGGGTTACGAGCAGTACTTC
cdr3_aa: CANSRDRGYEQYF

cdr3_length: 14
d_call: -
v_call: TRBV6-6
j_call: TRBJ1-5
clone_size: -
cdr3_nt: TGTGCCAGCAGTTACGCGGGGCCGGACCAGCCCCAGCATTTT
cdr3_aa: CASSYAGPDQPQHF

cdr3_length: 14
d_call: -
v_call: TRBV2
j_call: TRBJ2-1
clone_size: -
cdr3_nt: TGTGCCAGCAGTGAAGGACTTTCCTACAATGAGCAGTTCTTC
cdr3_aa: CASSEGLSYNEQFF

cdr3_length: 10
d_call: TRBD2
v_call: TRBV29-1
j_call: TRBJ2-5
clone_size: -
cdr3_nt: TGCAGCGCCGGGGGGGAGACCCAGTACTTC
cdr3_aa: CSAGGETQYF

cdr3_length: 15
d_call: TRBD1
v_call: TRBV7-2
j_call: TRBJ1-2
clone_size: -
cdr3_nt: TGTGCCAGCCAGCGTACGGGACAGCAAGTCTATGGCTACACCTTC
cdr3_aa: CASQRTGQQVYGYTF